This T cell receptor (beta chain) was captured by sequencing in a study of T cells in Graves' hyperthyroidism and ophthalmopathy. Comment on this clonotype: An end of the junction does not agree with germline; a read error may underlie this.

Amplified TCR beta CDR3 regions came from RNA transcripts. TCR CDR3 underwent first-round RT-PCR with the HTBI primer set. TCRdb analysed the multiplex PCR reads with MiXCR anew, one entry per CDR3 protein. The sample includes around 340,000 distinct CDR3 sequences, about 18% of them seen just once. CDR3 length: 14 amino acids. Looked up from germline, CDR1 is SGHRS and CDR2 is YFSETQ. The J gene is TRBJ2-6, the V gene TRBV5-1, with a tentative D call TRBD1 (5 bases). Sequencing input: blood. This sequence was found in a woman younger than 45 with Graves' hyperthyroidism that later progressed to Graves' ophthalmopathy. The CDR3 DNA is TGCGCCAGCGGCCGAGACTCTGGGGCCAACGTCCTGAATTTC. Its translation: CASGRDSGANVLNF.